These T cell receptor beta chains were read from a single sample in a study of cytomegalovirus exposure and HLA in healthy donors. The table came from immunoSEQ multiplex PCR; TCRdb's copy has only in-frame clones and leaves some out. Seen here are 100,000 to 150,000 clones, 74% observed once, and the top ten hold 3.5% to 5%. Sequencing used PBMCs. Source of these receptors: a woman aged 45-59 years in good health and CMV-seropositive. Both conserved end residues are part of each CDR3. A D gene is named only where the DNA matches it firmly. Where a row states a size, it is once, few, many or the class of an expanded clone; other rows omit it.

CASSLVVAGGGEQFF	TGTGCCAGCAGCTTAGTGGTAGCGGGGGGAGGTGAGCAGTTCTTC	TRBJ2-1	-	TRBV7-2	TRBD2
CASTDGYSPLHF	TGTGCCAGCACCGACGGGTATTCACCCCTCCACTTT	TRBJ1-6	few	TRBV6-1	-
CASRQLAGGDTDTQYF	TGTGCCAGCAGGCAGCTCGCGGGGGGTGATACAGATACGCAGTATTTT	TRBJ2-3	-	TRBV7-9	TRBD2
CASSPARDRLGYTF	TGCGCCAGCAGCCCGGCCCGGGACAGGCTCGGCTACACCTTC	TRBJ1-2	-	TRBV5-1	TRBD1
CASSERRTGNTIYF	TGTGCCAGCAGTGAGAGGAGAACTGGAAACACCATATATTTT	TRBJ1-3	-	TRBV2	-
CASSSLREGEQYF	TGTGCCAGCAGCTCCCTTAGGGAGGGCGAGCAGTACTTC	TRBJ2-7	-	TRBV5-6	TRBD2
CASSGLGGASNTDTQYF	TGTGCCAGTAGTGGCCTTGGGGGGGCATCGAACACAGATACGCAGTATTTT	TRBJ2-3	-	TRBV19	-
CASSLLPQLYQETQYF	TGCGCCAGCAGCCTACTCCCACAGCTATACCAAGAGACCCAGTACTTC	TRBJ2-5	-	TRBV5-1	-
CASRKTITGITSSWAEAFF	TGTGCCAGCAGGAAGACGATAACAGGGATTACTTCATCTTGGGCTGAAGCTTTCTTT	TRBJ1-1	-	TRBV2	-
CASSPVGDMNSPLHF	TGTGCCAGCTCACCAGTCGGGGATATGAATTCACCCCTCCACTTT	TRBJ1-6	few	TRBV18	-
CASGRQENYGYTF	TGCGCCAGCGGACGACAGGAAAACTATGGCTACACCTTC	TRBJ1-2	-	TRBV5-1	-
CASSIRQGGGYTF	TGTGCCAGCAGCATTCGACAGGGGGGTGGCTACACCTTC	TRBJ1-2	-	TRBV7-8	TRBD1
CACGTGTYNEQFF	TGTGCCTGCGGGACAGGGACCTACAATGAGCAGTTCTTC	TRBJ2-1	-	TRBV6-5	TRBD1
CASSLGPRTQYF	TGTGCCAGCAGCTTGGGCCCACGGACGCAGTATTTT	TRBJ2-3	-	TRBV5-5	-
CASGKGANNYGYTF	TGTGCCAGCGGAAAAGGGGCCAACAACTATGGCTACACCTTC	TRBJ1-2	-	TRBV6-5	-
CASSFQARQPQHF	TGTGCCAGCAGTTTCCAGGCCCGTCAGCCCCAGCATTTT	TRBJ1-5	-	TRBV28	-
CASRKTGNQETQYF	TGTGCCAGCAGGAAGACAGGGAACCAAGAGACCCAGTACTTC	TRBJ2-5	once	TRBV6-6	TRBD1
CASSPALEGLYNEQFF	TGTGCCAGTAGCCCCGCTCTAGAGGGTTTATACAATGAGCAGTTCTTC	TRBJ2-1	-	TRBV19	-
CSASRRTGTDTQYF	TGCAGCGCGTCGCGTCGGACTGGCACAGATACGCAGTATTTT	TRBJ2-3	few	TRBV29-1	-
CASSALAGTYEQYF	TGTGCCAGCAGCGCCCTAGCGGGTACCTACGAGCAGTACTTC	TRBJ2-7	-	TRBV7-6	TRBD2
CAISETLAGGGETQYF	TGTGCCATCAGTGAGACACTAGCGGGGGGAGGAGAGACCCAGTACTTC	TRBJ2-5	-	TRBV10-3	TRBD2
CASSPIGTGNQPQHF	TGTGCCAGCAGCCCCATCGGGACAGGCAATCAGCCCCAGCATTTT	TRBJ1-5	-	TRBV28	TRBD1
CASSLVGGSSYEQYF	TGCGCCAGCAGCTTGGTCGGGGGGAGTTCCTACGAGCAGTACTTC	TRBJ2-7	-	TRBV5-1	TRBD2
CASSSFGVTVNSPLHF	TGTGCCAGCAGTTCATTTGGGGTGACAGTCAATTCACCCCTCCACTTT	TRBJ1-6	few	TRBV27	-
CASSKGQGAYEQYF	TGTGCCAGTAGCAAGGGACAGGGCGCTTACGAGCAGTACTTC	TRBJ2-7	few	TRBV19	TRBD1
CASSQSNRGKTQYF	TGTGCCAGCAGTCAGTCGAACAGGGGAAAGACCCAGTACTTC	TRBJ2-5	-	TRBV27	TRBD1
CASSLQAFNYGYTF	TGCGCCAGCAGCTTGCAGGCATTCAACTATGGCTACACCTTC	TRBJ1-2	-	TRBV5-1	-
CASSDPGQGRHEQYF	TGTGCCAGCAGTGACCCGGGACAGGGAAGACACGAGCAGTACTTC	TRBJ2-7	-	TRBV28	TRBD1
CASSLRAGDYYEQYF	TGTGCCAGCAGCTTAAGAGCGGGGGACTACTACGAGCAGTACTTC	TRBJ2-7	-	TRBV7-8	TRBD2
CASGFAGTDTQYF	TGTGCTAGTGGTTTTGCGGGAACAGATACGCAGTATTTT	TRBJ2-3	few	TRBV12-5	-
CASSQDPDRILNSNQPQHF	TGTGCCAGCAGCCAAGATCCCGACAGAATACTGAATAGCAATCAGCCCCAGCATTTT	TRBJ1-5	few	TRBV4-2	-
CASSWGVKDTQYF	TGTGCCAGCAGCTGGGGGGTTAAAGATACGCAGTATTTT	TRBJ2-3	-	TRBV7-3	-
CASSLDRWDTRGSYEQYF	TGTGCCAGCAGCTTAGACCGTTGGGACACCCGCGGATCCTACGAGCAGTACTTC	TRBJ2-7	-	TRBV11-2	-
CASSPDSGVPYLWCYTF	TGTGCCAGCAGCCCGGACAGCGGAGTACCCTACCTATGGTGCTACACCTTC	TRBJ1-2	-	TRBV5-8	-
CASSLTGVRSSYEQYF	TGCGCCAGCAGCTTGACAGGGGTCAGGAGCTCCTACGAGCAGTACTTC	TRBJ2-7	-	TRBV5-1	TRBD1
CASSIGSRPDNEKLFF	TGCGCCAGCAGCATTGGTAGCAGACCAGATAATGAAAAACTGTTTTTT	TRBJ1-4	-	TRBV5-1	-
CSSSKSGGGWGTEAFF	TGTTCCAGCAGCAAATCAGGAGGGGGCTGGGGTACTGAAGCTTTCTTT	TRBJ1-1	-	TRBV7-9	TRBD1
CASSLPGDAPLHF	TGTGCCAGCAGCCTACCCGGGGATGCACCCCTCCACTTT	TRBJ1-6	-	TRBV7-2	-
CASSQPGVSPLHF	TGCGCCAGCAGCCAACCAGGGGTTTCACCCCTCCACTTT	TRBJ1-6	-	TRBV4-1	-
CSVGSGNNQPQHF	TGCAGCGTTGGTTCAGGAAACAATCAGCCCCAGCATTTT	TRBJ1-5	-	TRBV29-1	-
CASSQSGQDADSPLHF	TGCGCCAGCAGCCAGTCCGGACAGGACGCCGATTCACCCCTCCACTTT	TRBJ1-6	-	TRBV4-3	TRBD1
CASSSVRGPYNEQFF	TGTGCCAGCAGCTCGGTGCGGGGCCCCTACAATGAGCAGTTCTTC	TRBJ2-1	once	TRBV5-6	-
CASSQEHREDYYNEQFF	TGCGCCAGCAGCCAAGAGCACAGGGAAGACTACTACAATGAGCAGTTCTTC	TRBJ2-1	-	TRBV4-3	-
CASRLAWDGEQYF	TGTGCCAGCAGACTAGCGTGGGATGGGGAGCAGTACTTC	TRBJ2-7	few	TRBV2	TRBD2
CASSRQMGGQNEQFF	TGTGCCAGCAGTCGACAGATGGGAGGGCAGAATGAGCAGTTCTTC	TRBJ2-1	few	TRBV6-1	TRBD2
CASRGGSGKYSPLHF	TGTGCCAGCAGGGGAGGTTCAGGGAAGTATTCACCCCTCCACTTT	TRBJ1-6	-	TRBV28	-